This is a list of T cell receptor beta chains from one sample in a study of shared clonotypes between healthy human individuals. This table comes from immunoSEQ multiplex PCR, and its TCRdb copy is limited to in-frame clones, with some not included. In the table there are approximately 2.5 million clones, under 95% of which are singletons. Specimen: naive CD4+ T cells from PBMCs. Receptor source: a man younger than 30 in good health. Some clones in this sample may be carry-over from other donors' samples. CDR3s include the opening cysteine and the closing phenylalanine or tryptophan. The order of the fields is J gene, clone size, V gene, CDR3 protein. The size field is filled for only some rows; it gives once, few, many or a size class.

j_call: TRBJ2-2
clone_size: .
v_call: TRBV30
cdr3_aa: CAWSPLFGGVLGELFF

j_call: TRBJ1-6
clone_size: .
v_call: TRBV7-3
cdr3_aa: CASSLAPNSPLHF

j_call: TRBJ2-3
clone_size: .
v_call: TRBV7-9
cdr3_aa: CASSFSTSGTTDTQYF

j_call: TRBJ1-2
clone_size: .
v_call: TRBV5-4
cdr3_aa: CASSSPTGHYGYTF

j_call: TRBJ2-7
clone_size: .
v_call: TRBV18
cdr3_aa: CASSPRTGPTYEQYF

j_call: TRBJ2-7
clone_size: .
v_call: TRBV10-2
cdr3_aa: CASSGTSGLYEQYF

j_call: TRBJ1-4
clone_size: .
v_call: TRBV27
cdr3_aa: CASRSGQGAVANEKLFF

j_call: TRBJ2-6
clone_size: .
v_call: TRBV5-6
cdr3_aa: CASSNVGGRTSSGANVLTF

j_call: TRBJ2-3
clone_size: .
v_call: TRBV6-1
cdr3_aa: CASTGTGLRDTQYF

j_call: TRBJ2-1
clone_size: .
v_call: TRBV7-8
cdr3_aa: CASSQNRLNEQFF

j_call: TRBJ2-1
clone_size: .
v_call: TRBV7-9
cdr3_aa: CASSLGLAGQGSSYNEQFF

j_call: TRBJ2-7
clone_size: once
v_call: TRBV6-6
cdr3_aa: CASSYAREAVFEQYF

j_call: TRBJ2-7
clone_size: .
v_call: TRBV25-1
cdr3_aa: CASSEYTASGKYEQYF

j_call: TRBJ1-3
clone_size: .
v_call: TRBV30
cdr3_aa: CAWTLGASGNTIYF

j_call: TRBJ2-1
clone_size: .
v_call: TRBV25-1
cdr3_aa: CASSEGLPPPYNEQFF

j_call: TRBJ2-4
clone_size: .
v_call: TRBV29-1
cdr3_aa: CSVEGKLKNIQYF

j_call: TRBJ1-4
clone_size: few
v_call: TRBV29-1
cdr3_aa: CSVWSGNEKLFF

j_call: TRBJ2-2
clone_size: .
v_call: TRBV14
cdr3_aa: CASSRRDRSTGELFF

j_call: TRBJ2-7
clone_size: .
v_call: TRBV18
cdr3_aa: CASSPAGTGVYEQYF

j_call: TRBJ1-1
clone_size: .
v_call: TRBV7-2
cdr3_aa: CASSFWGNTEAFF

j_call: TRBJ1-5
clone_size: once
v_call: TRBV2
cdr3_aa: CASRRQGPSNQPQHF

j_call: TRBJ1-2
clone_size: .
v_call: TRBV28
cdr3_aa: CASSSAETPGDNYGYTF

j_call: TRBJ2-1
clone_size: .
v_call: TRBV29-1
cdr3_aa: CSVSGTSGSGSYPFF

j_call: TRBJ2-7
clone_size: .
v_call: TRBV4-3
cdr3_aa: CASSQEGGYSYEQYF

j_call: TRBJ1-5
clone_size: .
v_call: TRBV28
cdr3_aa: CASSLGQGRSNQPQHF

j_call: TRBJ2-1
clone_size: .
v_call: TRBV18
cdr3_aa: CASSPGQTQVNEQFF

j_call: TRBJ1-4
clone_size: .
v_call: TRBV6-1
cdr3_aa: CASRPPRIGEKLFF

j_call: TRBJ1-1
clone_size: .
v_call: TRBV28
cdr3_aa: CASSPGQGAPAEAFF

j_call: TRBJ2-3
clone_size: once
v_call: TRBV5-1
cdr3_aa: CASSLEVRTDTQYF

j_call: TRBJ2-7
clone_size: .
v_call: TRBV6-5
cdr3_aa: CASSYIPAGPYEQYF

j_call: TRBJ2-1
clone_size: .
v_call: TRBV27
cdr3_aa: CASSPTRWVGGRLYEQFF

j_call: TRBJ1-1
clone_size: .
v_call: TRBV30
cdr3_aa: CAWSTEGEAFF

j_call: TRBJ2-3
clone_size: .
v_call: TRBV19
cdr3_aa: CASSLSGGTDTQYF

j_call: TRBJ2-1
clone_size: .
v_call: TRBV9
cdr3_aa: CASSVASGRGDEQFF

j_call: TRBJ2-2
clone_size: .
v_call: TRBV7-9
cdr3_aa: CASSPSLFNTGELFF

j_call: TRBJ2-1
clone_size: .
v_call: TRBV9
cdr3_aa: CASSVEGLAGGRSYNEQFF

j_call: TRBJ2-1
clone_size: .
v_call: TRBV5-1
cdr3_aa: CASSLRREGRGGEQFF

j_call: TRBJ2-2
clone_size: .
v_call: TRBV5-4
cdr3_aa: CASSSQGNTGELFF

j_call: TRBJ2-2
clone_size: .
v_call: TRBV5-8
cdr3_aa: CASSLSGRVWELFF

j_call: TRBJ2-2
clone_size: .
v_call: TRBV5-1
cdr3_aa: CASSRGEVAGELFF

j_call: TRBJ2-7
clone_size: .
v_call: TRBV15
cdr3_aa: CATSQAGQNYEQYF

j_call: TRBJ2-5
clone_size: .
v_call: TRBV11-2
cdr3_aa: CASSYLAGLETQYF